These 24 T cell receptor beta chains share one sample of origin, sequenced in a study of blood T cell repertoires in COVID-19. Measured with immunoSEQ multiplex PCR; TCRdb has only the in-frame clones, and not every one. The sample includes some 250,000 clones, roughly nine tenths of them seen just once. Sequencing used PBMCs or T cells enriched from blood (not recorded which). The receptors were gathered from a human donor in a cohort exposed to, infected with or recovered from COVID-19 (not recorded which). The donor label of this sample is uncertain.

The chain joins TRBV11-2 to TRBJ2-1; 8 bases are shared with TRBD2. The ends lost 5 bases at V and 4 bases at J; junction bases unmatched: 7. The length of the CDR3 is 15 residues. Germline V gene sequence: CDR1 SGHAT, CDR2 FQNNGV. CDR3 protein: CASSQLAGSYNEQFF. The CDR3 DNA reads TGTGCCAGCAGCCAGCTAGCGGGTAGTTACAATGAGCAGTTCTTC.

The CDR3 is CASSLGLGDQPQHF. Written as DNA, the CDR3 is TGTGCCAGCAGCTTAGGGTTGGGAGATCAGCCCCAGCATTTT. The chain has TRBV11-2 and TRBJ1-5; no firm D call. This CDR3 spans 14 amino acids. Germline V gene sequence: CDR1 SGHAT, CDR2 FQNNGV. V was trimmed by 1 base and J by 5 bases, leaving 9 bases between them.

J is TRBJ1-5 and V is TRBV2; 9 bases map to TRBD1. CDR3 length: 14 residues. Germline-derived CDR1 and CDR2 are SNHLY and FYNNEI. V gave up 5 bases and J gave up 4 bases; unmatched junction bases: 3. CDR3 protein: CASSIGTGNQPQHF. The CDR3 nucleotides read TGTGCCAGCAGTATAGGGACAGGGAATCAGCCCCAGCATTTT.

The CDR3 loop is CASSRQGDTQYF. CDR3 coding DNA: TGTGCCAGCAGCCGACAGGGAGATACGCAGTATTTT. The chain recombines TRBV5-4 with TRBJ2-3, with 7 bases identical to TRBD1. Germline V gene data show CDR1 as SGHNT and CDR2 as YYREEE (reference sequence). V was clipped by 4 bases and J by 5 bases; unmatched bases: 1. There are 12 residues in the CDR3.

The chain employs TRBV3-1 (or the pseudogene TRBV3-2) and TRBJ2-7, with D possibly TRBD2 on 5 matching bases. Germline CDR1 reads LGHDT; CDR2 reads YNNKEL (reference sequence). The CDR3 sequence is 13 residues long. Between the trimmed V and J ends, which lost 2 bases and 7 bases, there was a span of 12 bases. The CDR3 protein is CASSQIPGNEQYF. The CDR3 nucleotides are TGTGCCAGCAGCCAAATTCCGGGGAATGAGCAGTACTTC.

This chain connects TRBV4-3 to TRBJ2-2; TRBD2 matches at 9 bases. The CDR3 consists of 16 residues. The V segment lost 4 bases and the J segment 0 bases; nucleotides outside the gene matches: 3. Germline V gene sequence: CDR1 LGHNA, CDR2 YSLEER. The DNA of the CDR3 is TGCGCCAGCAGCCGAGAGCGGGGGGCGAACACCGGGGAGCTGTTTTTT. Encoded protein: CASSRERGANTGELFF.

The gene calls are TRBV30 and TRBJ2-3; 8 bases are a match to TRBD2. With 0 bases clipped from V and 0 bases from J, the junction kept 5 bases outside the gene matches. Germline V gene lookup returns CDR1 GTSNPN and CDR2 SVGIG (reference sequence). CDR3 length equals 16 residues. The CDR3 sequence is CAWSVQLAVSTDTQYF. The CDR3, as DNA: TGTGCCTGGAGTGTACAACTAGCGGTTAGCACAGATACGCAGTATTTT.

This clone was seen a single time. In nucleotides, the CDR3 is TGTGCCAGCAGCTCTGGGGACAGTCGGTTACTTAGCAATCAGCCCCAGCATTTT. Amino acid sequence: CASSSGDSRLLSNQPQHF. This chain joins TRBV5-5 and TRBJ1-5, with 7 positions matching TRBD1. V shed 3 bases, J shed 0 bases, and the junction held 12 bases outside the gene matches. Germline values: CDR1 SGHKS, CDR2 YYEKEE (reference sequence). The CDR3 totals 18 residues.

The rearrangement joins TRBV5-4 to TRBJ1-5; 11 bases agree with TRBD1. The CDR3 length is 16 residues. Germline-derived CDR1 and CDR2 are SGHNT and YYREEE (reference sequence). V lost 2 bases, J lost 5 bases, and 6 bases stayed unmatched. DNA for the CDR3: TGTGCCAGCAGCTTAAAACCGGGACAGGGGGATCAGCCCCAGCATTTT. As protein: CASSLKPGQGDQPQHF.

V and J are TRBV7-9 and TRBJ1-1; no clear D gene. With 5 bases removed from V and 1 base from J, the gap between germline ends came to 11 bases. Germline-derived CDR1 and CDR2 are SEHNR and FQNEAQ (reference sequence). This CDR3 is built from 14 residues. Here the CDR3 reads CASSPVGGNTEAFF. DNA for the CDR3: TGTGCCAGCAGCCCCGTCGGCGGGAACACTGAAGCTTTCTTT.

The CDR3 DNA reads as TGTGCCAGCAACACACAGGGAATAGGTTCACCCCTCCACTTT. This sequence encodes CASNTQGIGSPLHF. V and J are TRBV7-9 and TRBJ1-6; possible D gene TRBD1, 6 bases. The germline V gene has CDR1 SEHNR and CDR2 FQNEAQ (reference sequence). Between the trimmed V and J ends, which lost 7 bases and 9 bases, there was a span of 16 bases. The CDR3 extends over 14 amino acids.

A single count supports this clone. V is TRBV27 and J is TRBJ2-5, with 15 bases identical to TRBD2. Germline V gene data show CDR1 as MNHEY and CDR2 as SMNVEV (reference sequence). V shed 4 bases and J 4 bases; nucleotides not matched to a gene: 4. The CDR3 loop spans 16 amino acids. The CDR3 DNA reads as TGTGCCAGCAGTTCGGGACTAGCGGGGGGATTAGAGACCCAGTACTTC. It encodes CASSSGLAGGLETQYF.

This sequence joins TRBV7-9 and TRBJ2-3, with D tentatively TRBD2 (6 bases). Germline CDR1 reads SEHNR; CDR2 reads FQNEAQ (reference sequence). The CDR3 spans 12 residues. The V and J ends lost 6 bases and 9 bases respectively, with 13 bases between them. The CDR3 region is CASSLFRETQYF. DNA for the CDR3: TGTGCCAGCAGTTTGTTCCGGGAGACGCAGTATTTT.

J is TRBJ2-2 and V is TRBV3-1 (or the pseudogene TRBV3-2); 10 nucleotides match TRBD2. With 2 bases clipped from V and 4 bases from J, the junction kept 4 bases outside the gene matches. From germline, CDR1 is LGHDT and CDR2 YNNKEL (reference sequence). The CDR3 loop spans 16 amino acids. In nucleotides, the CDR3 is TGTGCCAGCAGCCAACGATTAGCGGGGGGCACCGGGGAGCTGTTTTTT. It translates to CASSQRLAGGTGELFF.

V is TRBV13 and J is TRBJ2-7, with a possible D match to TRBD2 (6 bases). This CDR3 is 16 amino acids long. V shed 5 bases and J shed 0 bases, with 17 bases lying between them. Germline V gene data show CDR1 as PRHDT and CDR2 as FYEKMQ (reference sequence). The CDR3 here is CASSPTGGASSYEQYF. In nucleotides, the CDR3 is TGTGCCAGCAGCCCAACAGGCGGGGCGAGCTCCTACGAGCAGTACTTC.

The rearrangement uses TRBV7-6 and TRBJ2-7; 8 nucleotides line up with TRBD1. Per the germline V gene, CDR1 is SGHVS and CDR2 is FNYEAQ. V gave up 4 bases and J gave up 3 bases; unmatched junction bases: 17. The CDR3 length is 18 residues. CDR3 protein: CASSSEAGGDLGVYEQYF. The DNA of the CDR3 is TGTGCCAGCAGCTCCGAGGCAGGGGGCGATTTGGGGGTCTACGAGCAGTACTTC.

The chain is built from TRBV5-6 and TRBJ2-5; 8 bases map to TRBD1. The V gene end was trimmed by 4 bases and the J gene end by 7 bases; junction bases not matched to a gene: 9. The CDR3 is 14 residues long. Germline V gene data show CDR1 as SGHDT and CDR2 as YYEEEE. For the CDR3, the DNA is TGTGCCAGCAGCGTCGCAGGGGGCGACGTGACCCAGTACTTC. Its protein product is CASSVAGGDVTQYF.

The chain links TRBV5-1 to TRBJ2-7, with D possibly TRBD2 on 5 matching bases. The germline CDR1 and CDR2 sequences are SGHRS and YFSETQ. The CDR3 loop spans 15 amino acids. V was shortened by 0 bases and J by 4 bases, with 14 bases between the two germline ends. CDR3: CASSLAPSRQYEQYF. The CDR3 DNA is TGCGCCAGCAGCTTGGCGCCTAGCAGACAATACGAGCAGTACTTC.

This clone was seen a single time. The V and J genes are TRBV11-2 and TRBJ1-1; the D gene is possibly TRBD1 (5 bases). The CDR3 has 16 amino acids. Germline CDR1 and CDR2: SGHAT and FQNNGV. V shed 6 bases and J shed 1 base, with 18 bases lying between them. The CDR3 protein is CASRNWGRKGNTEAFF. DNA of the CDR3: TGTGCCAGCAGAAACTGGGGGAGGAAGGGGAACACTGAAGCTTTCTTT.

The chain has TRBV7-2 and TRBJ2-7, with 12 bases matching TRBD2. Germline CDR1 and CDR2: SGHTA and FQGNSA. Germline trimming cut 0 bases from V and 1 base from J; bases unmatched to any gene: 10. This CDR3 spans 19 amino acids. CDR3 nucleotides: TGTGCCAGCAGCTTAGCTTTATCCCTAGCGGGGGGGAAGTCCTACGAGCAGTACTTC. It yields the protein CASSLALSLAGGKSYEQYF.

The chain carries TRBV27 and TRBJ2-1; maybe TRBD1 (5 bases). Germline CDR1 is MNHEY and CDR2 is SMNVEV (reference sequence). The CDR3 is 13 amino acids. Trimming cost V 3 bases and J 9 bases, with 12 bases left between them. CDR3 bases: TGTGCCAGCAGTTTGCGTACAGGTGTTGAGCAGTTCTTC. Its translation is CASSLRTGVEQFF.

The chain carries TRBV2 and TRBJ1-2, with D perhaps matching TRBD1 (5 bases). CDR3 length: 12 residues. Trimming removed 4 bases at V and 2 bases at J, with 5 bases between. The germline gives CDR1 SNHLY, CDR2 FYNNEI. In DNA form, the CDR3 reads TGTGCCAGCAGTGGACAGAACTATGGCTACACCTTC. Translating gives CASSGQNYGYTF.

This clone appeared a single time. V gene TRBV4-1 combines with J gene TRBJ2-1; 9 nucleotides line up with TRBD1. CDR1 and CDR2 from the germline V gene are MGHRA and YSYEKL. The CDR3 spans 17 residues. V gave up 5 bases and J gave up 7 bases; unmatched junction bases: 15. For the CDR3, the DNA is TGCGCCAGCAGCGAATATACGGTCCGGGACAGGGCGAATGAGCAGTTCTTC. Protein sequence: CASSEYTVRDRANEQFF.

V and J are TRBV19 and TRBJ2-5, with 7 nucleotides matching TRBD1. Trimming removed 4 bases from V and 7 bases from J; junction bases left unmatched: 6. Looked up from germline, CDR1 is LNHDA and CDR2 is SQIVND (reference sequence). The length of the CDR3 is 13 residues. The CDR3 is CASSTRQGGTQYF. DNA of the CDR3: TGTGCCAGTAGTACCCGACAGGGTGGGACCCAGTACTTC. The full variable domain, rest sourced from reference TRBV19 and TRBJ2-5, is DGGITQSPKYLFRKEGQNVTLSCEQNLNHDAMYWYRQDPGQGLRLIYYSQIVNDFQKGDIAEGYSVSREKKESFPLTVTSAQKNPTAFYLCASSTRQGGTQYFGPGTRLLVL.